The clone carrying this T cell receptor beta chain was counted a few times. These data come from a study of stem cell transplantation in POMP-related autoinflammatory disease. Turning to the study itself: Impaired MHC class I-dependent CD8+ differentiation was hypothesized from defective thymoproteasomes. CD8+ T cells were low and CD4+ cells naive-skewed before transplant.

PRAID featured prominent immunodeficiency. Data came from immunoSEQ multiplex PCR; TCRdb stores just in-frame clones and leaves some out. The repertoire includes about 32,000 clones, 85% to 90% of them detected once, and over 0.6% sits in the top ten. Germline loops: CDR1 SGHRS, CDR2 YFSETQ. V lost 0 bases and J lost 4, with 11 bases in between. The CDR3 contains 15 residues. This receptor was identified in a human donor with POMP-related autoinflammation and immune dysregulation (PRAID). The chain employs TRBV5-1 and TRBJ1-5; D is possibly TRBD1 (6 bases). The specimen comprised CD4+ T cells from PBMCs, sampled before stem cell transplantation. The CDR3 here is CASSLVPGANQPQHF. In DNA form, the CDR3 reads TGCGCCAGCAGCTTGGTACCAGGGGCGAATCAGCCCCAGCATTTT.